The T cell receptor beta chain under discussion was sequenced for a study of OX40 agonist ivuxolimab in advanced cancers. Whole-study context: The patients received agonistic anti-OX40 (CD134) antibody ivuxolimab. Participants averaged roughly 57 years of age (range roughly 23 to 90) and were roughly 83% male.

Germline loops: CDR1 MNHEY, CDR2 SMNVEV (reference sequence). V lost 4 bases to trimming and J lost 4 bases; unmatched junction nucleotides: 22. This CDR3 has 21 residues. Clones were sequenced by immunoSEQ multiplex PCR, and TCRdb holds only the in-frame ones, with some missing. This sample has roughly 67,000 clones, with approximately 80% found just once. This clone was counted once. Its antigen is not known. General observations from the study: Expanded clones tended on average to be more numerous among CD8+ T cells than CD4+.

This sequence joins TRBV27 and TRBJ2-2; 9 nucleotides line up with TRBD2. The starting material was CD4+ or CD8+ T cells sorted from blood, obtained in a trial of the OX40 agonist ivuxolimab. This receptor was obtained from an adult with an advanced solid tumor such as melanoma, head and neck, liver or kidney cancer. The chain's CDR3 is CASSSPISVSSGKKRTGELFF. The CDR3 DNA reads as TGTGCCAGCAGTTCCCCAATATCCGTTTCTAGCGGGAAAAAACGCACCGGGGAGCTGTTTTTT.